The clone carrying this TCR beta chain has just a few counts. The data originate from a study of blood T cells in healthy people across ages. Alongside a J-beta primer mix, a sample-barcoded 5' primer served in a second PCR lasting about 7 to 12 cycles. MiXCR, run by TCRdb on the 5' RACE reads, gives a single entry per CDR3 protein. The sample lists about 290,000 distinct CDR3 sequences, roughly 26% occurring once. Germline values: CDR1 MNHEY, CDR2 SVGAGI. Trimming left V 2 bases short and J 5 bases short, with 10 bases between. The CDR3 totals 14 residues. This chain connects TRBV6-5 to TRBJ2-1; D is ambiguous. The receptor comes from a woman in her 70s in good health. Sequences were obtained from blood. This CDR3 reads CASSYSGENNEQFF. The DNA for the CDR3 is TGTGCCAGCAGTTACAGTGGGGAAAACAATGAGCAGTTCTTC.